These 2 T cell receptor beta chains originate from one sample sequenced in a study of identical twins listed by TCRdb under 2016. Libraries were prepared through 5' RACE. For sequencing, an Illumina HiSeq 2000 was employed. TCRdb passed the public sequencing reads through fastp at Q25 and MiXCR, retaining productive beta sequences. Identical CDR3 proteins give one entry, which carries the most common genes and DNA. The sample profile shows 400,000 to 500,000 distinct CDR3 sequences; less than 20% of them were found once. The top ten hold 9% to 15% of the sample. The sequencing input was naive T cells sorted from blood. The sample's cell subset or site label, decoded: cells isolated with a human naive T-cell isolation kit. The receptors were gathered from a middle-aged man in good health.

This sequence joins TRBV5-1 and TRBJ1-4; D gene uncertain. V gave up 2 bases and J gave up 6 bases, with 11 bases separating them. The germline V gene encodes CDR1 SGHRS and CDR2 YFSETQ. The CDR3 length is 14 residues. CDR3 DNA: TGCGCCAGCAGCTTACCGGGGTTTGATGAAAAACTGTTTTTT. This sequence encodes CASSLPGFDEKLFF. Looking up the rest from reference TRBV5-1 and TRBJ1-4 gives the full variable domain: KAGVTQTPRYLIKTRGQQVTLSCSPISGHRSVSWYQQTPGQGLQFLFEYFSETQRNKGNFPGRFSGRQFSNSRSEMNVSTLELGDSALYLCASSLPGFDEKLFFGSGTQLSVL.

This clonotype came up once. The chain recombines TRBV24-1 with TRBJ2-2; D unresolved. The CDR3 spans 15 residues. CDR1 and CDR2 from the germline V gene are KGHDR and SFDVKD. V was trimmed by 5 bases and J by 1 base, leaving 10 bases between them. The CDR3 DNA follows: TGTGCCACCAGTGGCCCGGACGGGAACACCGGGGAGCTGTTTTTT. Translating it yields CATSGPDGNTGELFF.